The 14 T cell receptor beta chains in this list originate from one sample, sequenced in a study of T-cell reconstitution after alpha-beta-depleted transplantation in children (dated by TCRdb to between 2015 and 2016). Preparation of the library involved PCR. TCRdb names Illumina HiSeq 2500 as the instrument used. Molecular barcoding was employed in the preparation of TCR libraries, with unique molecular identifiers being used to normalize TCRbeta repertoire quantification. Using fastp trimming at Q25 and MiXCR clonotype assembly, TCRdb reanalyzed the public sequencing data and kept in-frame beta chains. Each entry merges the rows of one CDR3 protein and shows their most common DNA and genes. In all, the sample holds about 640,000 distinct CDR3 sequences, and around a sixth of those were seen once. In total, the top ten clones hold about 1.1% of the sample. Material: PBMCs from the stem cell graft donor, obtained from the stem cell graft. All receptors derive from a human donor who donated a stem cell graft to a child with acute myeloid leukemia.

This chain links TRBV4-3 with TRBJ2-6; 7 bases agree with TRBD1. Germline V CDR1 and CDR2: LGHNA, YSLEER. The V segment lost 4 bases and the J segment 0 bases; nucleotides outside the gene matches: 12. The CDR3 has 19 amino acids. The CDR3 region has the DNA TGCGCCAGCAGCCGAAGACAGGGTTTAATAGACTCTGGGGCCAACGTCCTGACTTTC. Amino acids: CASSRRQGLIDSGANVLTF.

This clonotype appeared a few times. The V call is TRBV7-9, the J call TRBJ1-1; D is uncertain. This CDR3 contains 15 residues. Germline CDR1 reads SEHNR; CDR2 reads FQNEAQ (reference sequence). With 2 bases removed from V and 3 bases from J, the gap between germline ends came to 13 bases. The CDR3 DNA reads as TGTGCCAGCAGCTTAATTTTAGCCGTCGACACTGAAGCTTTCTTT. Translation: CASSLILAVDTEAFF.

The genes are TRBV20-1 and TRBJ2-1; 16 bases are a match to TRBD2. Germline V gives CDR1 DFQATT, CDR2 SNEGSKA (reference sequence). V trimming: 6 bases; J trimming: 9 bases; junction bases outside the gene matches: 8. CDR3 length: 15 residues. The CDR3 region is CSAWGLAGGPGEQFF. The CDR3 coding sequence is TGCAGTGCCTGGGGACTAGCGGGGGGGCCAGGTGAGCAGTTCTTC.

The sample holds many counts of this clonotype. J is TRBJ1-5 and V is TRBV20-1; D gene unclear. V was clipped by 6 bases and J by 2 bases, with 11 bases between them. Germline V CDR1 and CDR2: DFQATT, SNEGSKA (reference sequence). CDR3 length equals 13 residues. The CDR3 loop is CSAWRGGNQPQHF. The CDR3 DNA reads TGCAGTGCCTGGCGTGGGGGCAATCAGCCCCAGCATTTT.

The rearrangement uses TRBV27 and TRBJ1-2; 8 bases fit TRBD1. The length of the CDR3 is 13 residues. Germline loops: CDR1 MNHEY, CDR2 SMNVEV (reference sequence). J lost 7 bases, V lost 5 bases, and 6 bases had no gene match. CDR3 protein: CASSPTGGRGYTF. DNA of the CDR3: TGTGCCAGCAGTCCTACAGGGGGTCGTGGCTACACCTTC.

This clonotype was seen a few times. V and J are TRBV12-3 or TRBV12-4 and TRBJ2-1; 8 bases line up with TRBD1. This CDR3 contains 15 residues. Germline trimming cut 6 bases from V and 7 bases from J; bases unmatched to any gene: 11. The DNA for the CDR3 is TGTGCCAGCAGCCCTTACAGGGGGAAGATGAATGAGCAGTTCTTC. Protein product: CASSPYRGKMNEQFF.

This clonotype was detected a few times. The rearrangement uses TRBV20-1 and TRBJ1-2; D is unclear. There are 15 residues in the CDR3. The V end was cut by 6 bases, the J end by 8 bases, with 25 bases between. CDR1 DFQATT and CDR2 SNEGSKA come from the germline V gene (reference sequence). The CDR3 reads CSARFRNQFLPGYTF. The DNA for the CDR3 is TGCAGTGCCAGGTTCAGGAACCAGTTCCTCCCCGGCTACACCTTC.

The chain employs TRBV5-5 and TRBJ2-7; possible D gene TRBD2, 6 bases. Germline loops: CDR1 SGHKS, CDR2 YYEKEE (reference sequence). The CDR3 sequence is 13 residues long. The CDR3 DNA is TGTGCCAGCAGCTTTACAGGAGGGAGCGAGGAGTACGTC. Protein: CASSFTGGSEEYV.

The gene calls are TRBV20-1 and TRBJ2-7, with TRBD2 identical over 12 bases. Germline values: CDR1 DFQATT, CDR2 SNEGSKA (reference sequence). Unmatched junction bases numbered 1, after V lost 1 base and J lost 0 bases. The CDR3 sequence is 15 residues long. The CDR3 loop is CSARGLAGDSYEQYF. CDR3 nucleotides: TGCAGTGCTAGAGGACTAGCGGGGGACTCCTACGAGCAGTACTTC.

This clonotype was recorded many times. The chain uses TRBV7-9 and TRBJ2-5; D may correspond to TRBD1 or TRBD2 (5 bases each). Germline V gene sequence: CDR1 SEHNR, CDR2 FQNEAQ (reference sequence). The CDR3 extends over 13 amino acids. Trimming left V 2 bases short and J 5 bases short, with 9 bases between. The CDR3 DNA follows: TGTGCCAGCAGCTTACACTGGGGGGAGACCCAGTACTTC. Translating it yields CASSLHWGETQYF.

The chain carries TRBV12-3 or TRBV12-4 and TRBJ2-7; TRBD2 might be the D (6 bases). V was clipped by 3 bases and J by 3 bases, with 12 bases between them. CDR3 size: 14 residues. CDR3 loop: CASSLGGVFYEQYV. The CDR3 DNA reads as TGTGCCAGCAGTTTGGGAGGAGTGTTCTACGAGCAGTACGTC.

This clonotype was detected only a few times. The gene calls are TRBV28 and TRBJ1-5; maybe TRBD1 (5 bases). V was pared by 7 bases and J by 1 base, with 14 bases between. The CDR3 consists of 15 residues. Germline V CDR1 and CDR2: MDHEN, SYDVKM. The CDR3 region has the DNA TGTGCCAGCAAAACAGGTCCTTTAAGCAATCAGCCCCAGCATTTT. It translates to CASKTGPLSNQPQHF.

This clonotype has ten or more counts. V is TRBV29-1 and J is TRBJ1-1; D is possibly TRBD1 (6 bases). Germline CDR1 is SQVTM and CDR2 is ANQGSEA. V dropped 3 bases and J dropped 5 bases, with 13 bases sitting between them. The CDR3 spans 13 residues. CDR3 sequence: CSVEPEGGTEAFF. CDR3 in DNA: TGCAGCGTTGAGCCTGAGGGGGGGACTGAAGCTTTCTTT.

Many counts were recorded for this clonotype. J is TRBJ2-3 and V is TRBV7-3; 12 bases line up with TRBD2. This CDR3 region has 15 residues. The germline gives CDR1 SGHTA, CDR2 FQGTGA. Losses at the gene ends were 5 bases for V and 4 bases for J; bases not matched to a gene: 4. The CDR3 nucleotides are TGTGCCAGCAGCAGCGGACTAGCGGGACCAGATACGCAGTATTTT. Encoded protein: CASSSGLAGPDTQYF.